A selection of T cell receptor beta chains follows, all from one sample in a study of cytomegalovirus exposure and HLA in healthy donors. Generated by immunoSEQ multiplex PCR, the TCRdb table keeps only in-frame clones and is missing some. The sample yields around 120,000 clones, 74% seen once. The specimen sequenced was PBMCs. The receptors were gathered from a man aged 45-65 years in good health and CMV-seropositive. CDR3s include the opening cysteine and the closing phenylalanine or tryptophan. The D gene is left open where the match is weak. The listing skips clone size in some rows; elsewhere it reads once, few, many or a size class.

TRBD2 | TRBJ2-7 | . | TRBV9 | CASSVDWAGGREQYF | TGTGCCAGCAGCGTAGACTGGGCGGGGGGGCGCGAGCAGTACTTC
TRBD1 | TRBJ1-2 | . | TRBV19 | CASSIADKGAYGYTF | TGTGCCAGTAGTATAGCCGACAAGGGGGCTTATGGCTACACCTTC
TRBD1 | TRBJ2-4 | . | TRBV10-3 | CAISPGGTGGADIQYF | TGTGCCATCAGTCCAGGAGGGACAGGGGGCGCAGACATTCAGTACTTC
TRBD1 | TRBJ2-1 | . | TRBV5-1 | CASGLRDRGGNEQFF | TGCGCCAGCGGCCTACGTGACAGGGGCGGCAATGAGCAGTTCTTC
TRBD2 | TRBJ2-3 | . | TRBV7-3 | CASSLGLAGGDTQYF | TGTGCCAGCAGCTTGGGACTAGCGGGAGGGGATACGCAGTATTTT
. | TRBJ1-1 | . | TRBV2 | CASSEGLEAEAFF | TGTGCCAGCAGTGAAGGGTTGGAGGCTGAAGCTTTCTTT
. | TRBJ1-2 | . | TRBV19 | CASSILTGDYTF | TGTGCCAGTAGTATCCTGACGGGGGACTACACCTTC
. | TRBJ1-6 | . | TRBV6-5 | CASSRHQPIGSPLHF | TGTGCCAGCAGCCGCCACCAACCTATCGGTTCACCCCTCCACTTT
. | TRBJ1-2 | . | TRBV6-1 | CASSEALPGSDYGYTF | TGTGCCAGCAGTGAAGCGCTTCCTGGCAGCGACTATGGCTACACCTTC
. | TRBJ1-2 | . | TRBV2 | CASSDLAVRPDYGYTF | TGTGCCAGCAGTGATCTGGCGGTTCGTCCGGACTATGGCTACACCTTC
. | TRBJ1-4 | . | TRBV29-1 | CSVCRATNEKLFF | TGCAGCGTTTGTAGAGCAACTAATGAAAAACTGTTTTTT
. | TRBJ2-7 | . | TRBV6-1 | CASSEDSPGGEQYF | TGTGCCAGCAGTGAAGACAGCCCCGGGGGCGAGCAGTACTTC
TRBD2 | TRBJ2-1 | . | TRBV10-1 | CASSESLREGWEQFF | TGCGCCAGCAGTGAGTCGTTGCGGGAGGGCTGGGAGCAGTTCTTC
. | TRBJ1-2 | . | TRBV7-9 | CASSLGQGGYTF | TGTGCCAGCAGCTTAGGGCAGGGCGGCTACACCTTC
TRBD1 | TRBJ1-1 | few | TRBV10-3 | CAISDDRGGTEAFF | TGTGCCATCAGTGATGACAGGGGGGGAACTGAAGCTTTCTTT
. | TRBJ1-1 | . | TRBV27 | CASSLEGDTEAFF | TGTGCCAGCAGTCTAGAGGGAGACACTGAAGCTTTCTTT
. | TRBJ2-6 | . | TRBV21-1 | CASSKEGGEALSGANVLTF | TGTGCCAGCAGCAAAGAGGGGGGGGAAGCCCTCTCTGGGGCCAACGTCCTGACTTTC
TRBD1 | TRBJ1-1 | . | TRBV5-1 | CASSKDRGAEAFF | TGCGCCAGCAGCAAGGACAGGGGGGCTGAAGCTTTCTTT
TRBD2 | TRBJ2-1 | . | TRBV28 | CASSWETSGGNEQFF | TGTGCCAGCAGTTGGGAGACTAGCGGGGGGAATGAGCAGTTCTTC
TRBD1 | TRBJ2-7 | . | TRBV5-1 | CASSSLTGGYEQYF | TGCGCCAGCAGCTCACTGACAGGGGGCTACGAGCAGTACTTC
. | TRBJ1-6 | . | TRBV12-5 | CASGSTGSSYNSPLHF | TGTGCTAGTGGGTCAACAGGGAGCTCCTATAATTCACCCCTCCACTTT
. | TRBJ1-6 | . | TRBV5-1 | CASSLGEATGGSPLHF | TGCGCCAGCAGCTTGGGGGAGGCCACCGGGGGTTCACCTCTCCACTTT
TRBD2 | TRBJ2-7 | . | TRBV10-3 | CAIARPSGSTYEQYF | TGTGCCATCGCCAGACCTAGCGGGAGCACCTACGAGCAGTACTTC
. | TRBJ2-7 | . | TRBV10-3 | CAISEESSYEQYF | TGTGCCATCAGTGAGGAGAGCTCCTACGAGCAGTACTTC
. | TRBJ1-2 | few | TRBV10-2 | CASTAGYGYTF | TGCGCCAGCACAGCGGGCTATGGCTACACCTTC
TRBD2 | TRBJ2-7 | . | TRBV11-1 | CASSLSGLAGDEQYF | TGTGCCAGCAGCTTATCTGGGCTAGCGGGAGACGAGCAGTACTTC
TRBD2 | TRBJ2-3 | . | TRBV5-1 | CASSLAVAGPFTDTQYF | TGCGCCAGCAGCTTGGCGGTAGCGGGGCCCTTCACAGATACGCAGTATTTT
TRBD2 | TRBJ2-7 | . | TRBV6-6 | CASSRSGRGAYEQYF | TGTGCCAGCAGCCGTAGTGGGCGGGGGGCCTACGAGCAGTACTTC
TRBD2 | TRBJ2-3 | . | TRBV5-1 | CASSLAVAGGTTDTQYF | TGCGCCAGCAGCTTGGCGGTAGCGGGGGGTACCACAGATACGCAGTATTTT
. | TRBJ2-2 | once | TRBV14 | CASSQENIYTGELFF | TGTGCCAGCAGCCAAGAGAACATATACACCGGGGAGCTGTTTTTT
. | TRBJ2-1 | . | TRBV14 | CASSQVISLYNEQFF | TGTGCCAGCAGCCAAGTGATTTCACTTTACAATGAGCAGTTCTTC
TRBD2 | TRBJ2-7 | . | TRBV5-1 | CASSPRGGSNEQYF | TGCGCCAGCAGCCCCCGGGGCGGGAGCAACGAGCAGTACTTC
TRBD2 | TRBJ2-4 | . | TRBV10-1 | CASNRLAGAKNIQYF | TGCGCCAGCAATAGACTAGCGGGTGCCAAAAACATTCAGTACTTC
. | TRBJ1-2 | . | TRBV5-8 | CASSLQSANYGYTF | TGTGCCAGCAGCTTGCAGAGCGCTAACTATGGCTACACCTTC
. | TRBJ2-1 | few | TRBV6-6 | CASSYPRVGFNEQFF | TGTGCCAGCAGTTACCCTCGGGTCGGGTTCAATGAGCAGTTCTTC
TRBD1 | TRBJ1-2 | . | TRBV5-6 | CASSSWTGRSYTF | TGTGCCAGCAGCTCTTGGACAGGGAGGAGCTACACCTTC
. | TRBJ2-1 | . | TRBV19 | CASAKEGTYNEQFF | TGTGCCAGCGCCAAGGAGGGGACCTACAATGAGCAGTTCTTC
. | TRBJ1-4 | . | TRBV28 | CASRQTGEKLFF | TGTGCCAGCAGACAAACAGGGGAAAAACTGTTTTTT
TRBD1 | TRBJ2-7 | . | TRBV13 | CASSLTPDRGLSSYEQYF | TGTGCCAGCAGCCTAACACCCGACAGGGGCCTTAGCTCCTACGAGCAGTACTTC
TRBD2 | TRBJ2-5 | once | TRBV7-6 | CASSLDRAGGSLKETQYF | TGTGCCAGCAGCTTAGATCGGGCCGGCGGGAGCCTTAAAGAGACCCAGTACTTC
. | TRBJ2-5 | . | TRBV10-3 | CAISGQDRETQYF | TGTGCCATCAGTGGGCAGGATCGCGAGACCCAGTACTTC